This T cell receptor (beta chain) was sequenced during a study of radiation and T cells in renal cell carcinoma. Findings and caveats of the study: Top tumor clonotypes rose in blood 2 weeks post-radiation, then contracted.

Time point given: blood 2 weeks post-SBRT. Specified treatment: 15 Gy SBRT to primary tumor, nephrectomy 4 weeks later. After SBRT, blood was collected at 2 and 4 weeks, plus baseline. As concerns this clone: Antigen unknown.

The J segment lost 4 bases and the V segment lost 4 bases, leaving 12 bases of the junction unmatched. Germline loops: CDR1 SGHNT, CDR2 YYREEE (reference sequence). The CDR3 spans 17 residues. The data were produced by immunoSEQ multiplex PCR, yet TCRdb's version contains in-frame clones alone and is incomplete. The table includes 120,000 or so clones, about 81% detected once. This receptor was identified in a man aged 50 to 60 with renal cell carcinoma. The genes are TRBV5-4 and TRBJ2-2, with 8 nucleotides matching TRBD2. Source: blood, taken from a patient whose treatment included radiotherapy and nephrectomy. The chain's CDR3 is CASSEIGPRGGTGELFF. The CDR3, as DNA: TGTGCCAGCAGCGAAATTGGCCCCCGGGGGGGCACCGGGGAGCTGTTTTTT.